This record concerns one T cell receptor (beta chain) sequence. Its cognate antigen is unknown. The data were taken from a study of cytomegalovirus exposure and HLA in healthy donors. The PCR contained 60 Vbeta and 13 Jbeta primers. The assay was immunoSEQ multiplex PCR, and TCRdb's table has in-frame clones only and misses some. The table gives more than 55,000 clones; the top ten clones make up roughly 5% of it. The study, taken as a whole, reports: Accounts indicate the classifier identified cytomegalovirus status with strong specificity and sensitivity. Rare TCR sequences dominated, though some public TCRs recurred in many donors. Later analysis associated a missense DCLRE1C variant with TCR beta V- and J-gene trimming.

With 2 bases removed from V and 6 bases from J, the gap between germline ends came to 14 bases. Germline V lookup: CDR1 LGHNA, CDR2 YNFKEQ. The CDR3 consists of 15 residues. The clonotype was recovered from a woman between 40 and 50 years old in good health and CMV-seropositive. V usage is TRBV4-2 and J usage is TRBJ1-5; possibly TRBD1 for D (6 bases). Material for sequencing was PBMCs. The CDR3 DNA sequence: TGTGCCAGCAGCCAACGGACGGACAGTCCTCAGCCCCAGCATTTT. Translated: CASSQRTDSPQPQHF.